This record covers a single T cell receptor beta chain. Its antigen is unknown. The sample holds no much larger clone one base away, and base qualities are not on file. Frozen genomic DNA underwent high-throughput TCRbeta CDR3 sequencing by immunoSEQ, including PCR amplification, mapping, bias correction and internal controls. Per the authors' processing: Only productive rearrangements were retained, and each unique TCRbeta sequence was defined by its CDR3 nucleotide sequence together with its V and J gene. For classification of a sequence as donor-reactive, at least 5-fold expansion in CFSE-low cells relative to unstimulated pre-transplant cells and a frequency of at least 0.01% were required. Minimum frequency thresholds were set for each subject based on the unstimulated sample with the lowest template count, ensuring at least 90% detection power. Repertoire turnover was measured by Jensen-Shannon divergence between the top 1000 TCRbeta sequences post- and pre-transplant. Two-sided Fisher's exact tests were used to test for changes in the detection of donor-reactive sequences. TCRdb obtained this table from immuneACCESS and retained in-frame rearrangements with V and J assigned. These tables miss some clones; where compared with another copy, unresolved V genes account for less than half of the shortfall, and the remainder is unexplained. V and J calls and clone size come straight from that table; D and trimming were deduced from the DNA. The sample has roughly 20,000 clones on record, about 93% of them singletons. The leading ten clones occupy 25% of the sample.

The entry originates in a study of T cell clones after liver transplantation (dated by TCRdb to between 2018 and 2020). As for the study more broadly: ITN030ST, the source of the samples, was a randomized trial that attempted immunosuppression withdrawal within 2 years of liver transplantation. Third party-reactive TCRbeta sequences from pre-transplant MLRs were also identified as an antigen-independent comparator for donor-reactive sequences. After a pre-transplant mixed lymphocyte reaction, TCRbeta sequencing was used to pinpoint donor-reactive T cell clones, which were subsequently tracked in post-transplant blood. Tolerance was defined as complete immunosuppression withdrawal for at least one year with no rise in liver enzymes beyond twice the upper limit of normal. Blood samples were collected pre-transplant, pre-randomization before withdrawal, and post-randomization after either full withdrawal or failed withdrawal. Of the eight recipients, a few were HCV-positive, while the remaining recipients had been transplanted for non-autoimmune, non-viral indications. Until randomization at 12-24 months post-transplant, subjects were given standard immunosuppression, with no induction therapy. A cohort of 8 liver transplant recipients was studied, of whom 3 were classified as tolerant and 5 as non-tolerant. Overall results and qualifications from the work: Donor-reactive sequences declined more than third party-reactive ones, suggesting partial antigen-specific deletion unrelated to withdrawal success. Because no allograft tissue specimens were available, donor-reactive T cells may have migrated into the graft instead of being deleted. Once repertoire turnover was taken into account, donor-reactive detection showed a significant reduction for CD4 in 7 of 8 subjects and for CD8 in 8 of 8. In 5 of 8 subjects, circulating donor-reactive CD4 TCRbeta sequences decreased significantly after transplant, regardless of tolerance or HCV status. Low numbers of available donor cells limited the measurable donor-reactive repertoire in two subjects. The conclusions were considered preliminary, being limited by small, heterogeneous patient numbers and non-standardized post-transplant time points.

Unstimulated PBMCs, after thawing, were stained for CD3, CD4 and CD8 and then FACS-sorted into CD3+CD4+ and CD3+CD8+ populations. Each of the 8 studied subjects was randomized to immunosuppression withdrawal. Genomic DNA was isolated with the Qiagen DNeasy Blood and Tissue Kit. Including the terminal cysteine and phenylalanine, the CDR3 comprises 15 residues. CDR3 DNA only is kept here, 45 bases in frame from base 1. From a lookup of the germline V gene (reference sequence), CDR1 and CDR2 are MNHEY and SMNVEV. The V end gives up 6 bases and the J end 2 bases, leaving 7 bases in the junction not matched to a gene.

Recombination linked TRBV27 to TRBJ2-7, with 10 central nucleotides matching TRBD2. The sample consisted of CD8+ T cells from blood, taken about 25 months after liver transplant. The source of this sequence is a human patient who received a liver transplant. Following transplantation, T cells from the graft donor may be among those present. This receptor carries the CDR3 CASSPAGGPTYEQYF. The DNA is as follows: TGTGCCAGCAGCCCAGCGGGAGGGCCAACCTACGAGCAGTACTTC.